The 18 T cell receptor beta chains in this list originate from one sample, sequenced in a study of cytomegalovirus exposure and HLA in healthy donors. Researchers ran the PCR with 60 Vbeta and 13 Jbeta primers. Produced via immunoSEQ multiplex PCR; TCRdb's table is partial and in-frame only. The sample has 200,000 or so clones; 70% to 85% are singletons. Sequencing was performed on PBMCs. The source of these receptors is a boy younger than 10 in good health and CMV-seronegative.

The genes are TRBV7-2 and TRBJ2-1; 7 positions agree with TRBD1. Losses at the gene ends were 4 bases for V and 9 bases for J; bases not matched to a gene: 6. The CDR3 totals 13 residues. CDR1 is SGHTA and CDR2 is FQGNSA in the germline V gene. This CDR3 reads CASSSDRQSEQFF. CDR3 bases: TGTGCCAGCAGCTCGGACAGGCAGAGTGAGCAGTTCTTC.

This chain joins TRBV27 and TRBJ2-7; weak D call: TRBD2 (5 bases). Between the trimmed V and J ends, which lost 6 bases and 4 bases, there was a span of 19 bases. CDR3 length: 15 amino acids. The germline V gene encodes CDR1 MNHEY and CDR2 SMNVEV (reference sequence). The CDR3 spells CASRVLSRGRYEQYF. CDR3 bases: TGTGCCAGCAGAGTTCTATCGAGAGGGCGGTACGAGCAGTACTTC.

This clone has a handful of counts. The chain has TRBV19 and TRBJ2-6, with TRBD1 matching over 9 bases. The CDR3 is 18 amino acids. V lost 6 bases to trimming and J lost 2 bases; unmatched junction nucleotides: 11. Germline values: CDR1 LNHDA, CDR2 SQIVND (reference sequence). The CDR3 is CASRVTGTGLTGANVLTF. The CDR3, as DNA: TGTGCCAGTAGGGTTACCGGGACAGGGTTAACTGGGGCCAACGTCCTGACTTTC.

V is TRBV19 and J is TRBJ1-5; tentative D call: TRBD1 (6 bases). V gave up 1 base and J gave up 7 bases, with 11 bases separating them. Germline lookup yields CDR1 LNHDA and CDR2 SQIVND (reference sequence). This CDR3 contains 14 residues. CDR3 loop: CASSIGGGGQPQHF. In DNA form, the CDR3 reads TGTGCCAGTAGTATAGGTGGGGGGGGCCAGCCCCAGCATTTT.

This rearrangement joins TRBV18 to TRBJ2-7, with D possibly TRBD1 on 6 matching bases. The germline V gene has CDR1 KGHSH and CDR2 LQKENI. Trimming shortened V by 3 bases and J by 0 bases, and 9 bases separated the two germline ends. The CDR3 contains 14 residues. In nucleotides, the CDR3 is TGTGCCAGCTCACCCGACAGGAGCTCCTACGAGCAGTACTTC. Encoded protein: CASSPDRSSYEQYF.

J is TRBJ2-3 and V is TRBV7-2; 14 nucleotides agree with TRBD2. Germline lookup yields CDR1 SGHTA and CDR2 FQGNSA. The CDR3 is made up of 18 amino acids. Unmatched junction bases numbered 4, after V lost 2 bases and J lost 0 bases. The CDR3 protein is CASSLRLAGGTSTDTQYF. CDR3 nucleotides: TGTGCCAGCAGCTTACGACTAGCGGGGGGGACCAGCACAGATACGCAGTATTTT. The complete variable domain, with remaining parts taken from reference TRBV7-2 and TRBJ2-3, reads GAGVSQSPSNKVTEKGKDVELRCDPISGHTALYWYRQSLGQGLEFLIYFQGNSAPDKSGLPSDRFSAERTGGSVSTLTIQRTQQEDSAVYLCASSLRLAGGTSTDTQYFGPGTRLTVL.

The rearrangement links TRBV7-2 to TRBJ1-5, with D perhaps matching TRBD1 (5 bases). This CDR3 has 16 amino acids. CDR1 is SGHTA, CDR2 FQGNSA, per germline. V was clipped by 5 bases and J by 6 bases, with 20 bases between them. CDR3 residues: CASSSQEGTISQPQHF. In nucleotides, the CDR3 is TGTGCCAGCAGCAGTCAGGAGGGGACCATATCTCAGCCCCAGCATTTT.

V gene TRBV5-4 combines with J gene TRBJ2-7, with TRBD1 identical over 9 bases. Germline CDR1 and CDR2: SGHNT and YYREEE (reference sequence). CDR3 length: 15 amino acids. V gave up 1 base and J gave up 8 bases; unmatched junction bases: 10. CDR3 DNA: TGTGCCAGCAGCTTGAAGCAACAGGGGGCGGGCAAGCAGTACTTC. Protein product: CASSLKQQGAGKQYF.

This CDR3 reads CASSLGGGQETQYF. The CDR3 coding sequence is TGTGCCAGCAGCTTAGGGGGAGGACAAGAGACCCAGTACTTC. The genes are TRBV7-3 and TRBJ2-5; TRBD2 is a possible D gene (6 bases). The germline V and J ends were trimmed by 2 bases and 2 bases, with 9 bases remaining between them. The CDR3 totals 14 residues. Germline-derived CDR1 and CDR2 are SGHTA and FQGTGA.

The chain combines TRBV6-1 with TRBJ2-3, with a tentative D call TRBD1 (6 bases). Trimming cost V 3 bases and J 2 bases, with 21 bases left between them. The CDR3 loop spans 18 amino acids. The germline V gene has CDR1 MNHNS and CDR2 SASEGT. The chain's CDR3 is CASSDNGQRTTYTDTQYF. The CDR3 DNA follows: TGTGCCAGCAGTGATAACGGACAGCGGACGACCTACACAGATACGCAGTATTTT.

In regard to this clone: The same CDR3 arises from other DNA sequences in this sample as well. The chain joins TRBV4-3 to TRBJ1-1; a weak D match, TRBD1 (6 bases). Germline V CDR1 and CDR2: LGHNA, YSLEER. The germline V and J ends were trimmed by 4 bases and 4 bases, with 10 bases remaining between them. The CDR3 covers 13 residues. The CDR3 region is CASSPTGSTEAFF. The CDR3 DNA is TGCGCCAGCAGCCCCACAGGGAGCACTGAAGCTTTCTTT.

The J gene is TRBJ1-5, the V gene TRBV19; TRBD1 matches 8 bases. Trimming cost V 7 bases and J 1 base; bases outside gene matches: 9. The CDR3 length is 16 residues. Germline CDR1 is LNHDA and CDR2 is SQIVND (reference sequence). The CDR3 sequence: CASKGQGSWSNQPQHF. The CDR3 region has the DNA TGTGCCAGTAAAGGACAGGGAAGTTGGAGCAATCAGCCCCAGCATTTT. Full variable domain (missing parts from reference TRBV19 and TRBJ1-5): DGGITQSPKYLFRKEGQNVTLSCEQNLNHDAMYWYRQDPGQGLRLIYYSQIVNDFQKGDIAEGYSVSREKKESFPLTVTSAQKNPTAFYLCASKGQGSWSNQPQHFGDGTRLSIL.

The V gene is TRBV6-6, the J gene TRBJ1-4; D remains unclear. Between the trimmed V and J ends, which lost 4 bases and 0 bases, there was a span of 12 bases. The germline CDR1 and CDR2 sequences are MNHNY and SVGAGI (reference sequence). The CDR3 length is 16 residues. CDR3 amino acids: CASSSETGATNEKLFF. Here the CDR3 DNA reads TGTGCCAGCAGTTCGGAAACCGGGGCAACTAATGAAAAACTGTTTTTT.

The chain joins TRBV9 to TRBJ2-2, with TRBD1 matching over 11 bases. V gave up 10 bases and J gave up 5 bases; unmatched junction bases: 1. The CDR3 covers 12 residues. Germline V CDR1 and CDR2: SGDLS, YYNGEE. This CDR3 reads CAGTGGTGELFF. In DNA, the CDR3 is TGTGCCGGGACAGGGGGAACCGGGGAGCTGTTTTTT.

The chain employs TRBV5-4 and TRBJ1-1; D remains unclear. V was pared by 2 bases and J by 4 bases, with 18 bases between. The CDR3 totals 16 residues. Per germline, CDR1 SGHNT and CDR2 YYREEE (reference sequence). CDR3 sequence reads: CASSLEKGSMATEAFF. Written as DNA, the CDR3 is TGTGCCAGCAGCTTAGAAAAAGGGAGTATGGCCACTGAAGCTTTCTTT.

The chain is built from TRBV7-6 and TRBJ1-1; unclear D gene. This CDR3 region has 13 residues. V was clipped by 3 bases and J by 4 bases, with 9 bases between them. In germline, CDR1 is SGHVS, CDR2 FNYEAQ. The CDR3 DNA sequence: TGTGCCAGCAGCTTCGGGGTTGGCACTGAAGCTTTCTTT. Translating it yields CASSFGVGTEAFF.

As regards this clone: The junction does not match germline at one end; this may be a read error. The V and J genes are TRBV7-7 and TRBJ2-3; no clear D. Germline V CDR1 and CDR2: SSHAT, FNYEAQ (reference sequence). This CDR3 spans 13 amino acids. The CDR3 loop reads CASSLASTDTQYF. In nucleotides, the CDR3 is TGTGCTAGCAGCTTAGCTAGTACAGATACGCAGTATTTT.

The chain employs TRBV7-2 and TRBJ1-4; D is uncertain. CDR3 size: 14 residues. Germline V gene data show CDR1 as SGHTA and CDR2 as FQGNSA. The V and J ends lost 2 bases and 4 bases respectively, with 8 bases between them. The CDR3 protein is CASSLSGINEKLFF. For the CDR3, the DNA is TGTGCCAGCAGCTTAAGCGGGATTAATGAAAAACTGTTTTTT. The whole variable domain, remainder taken from reference TRBV7-2 and TRBJ1-4, is GAGVSQSPSNKVTEKGKDVELRCDPISGHTALYWYRQSLGQGLEFLIYFQGNSAPDKSGLPSDRFSAERTGGSVSTLTIQRTQQEDSAVYLCASSLSGINEKLFFGSGTQLSVL.